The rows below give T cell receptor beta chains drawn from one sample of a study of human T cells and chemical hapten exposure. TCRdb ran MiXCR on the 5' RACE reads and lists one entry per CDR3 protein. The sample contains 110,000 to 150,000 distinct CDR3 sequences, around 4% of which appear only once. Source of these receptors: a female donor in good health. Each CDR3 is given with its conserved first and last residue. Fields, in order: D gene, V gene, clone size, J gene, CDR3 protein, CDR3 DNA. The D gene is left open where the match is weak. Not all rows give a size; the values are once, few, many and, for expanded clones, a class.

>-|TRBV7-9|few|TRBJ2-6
CASRGGPRSGANVLTF
TGTGCCAGCAGGGGGGGTCCAAGATCTGGGGCCAACGTCCTGACTTTC
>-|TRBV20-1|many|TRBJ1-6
CSAGRGSSVSPLHF
TGCAGTGCTGGGCGGGGATCGTCGGTTTCACCCCTCCACTTT
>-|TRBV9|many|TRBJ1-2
CASSVGRRVGGYTF
TGTGCCAGCAGCGTAGGGCGCAGGGTCGGGGGCTACACCTTC
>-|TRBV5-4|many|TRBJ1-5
CASSLVRGNQPQHF
TGTGCCAGCAGCTTGGTTCGTGGGAATCAGCCCCAGCATTTT
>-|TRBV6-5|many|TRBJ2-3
CASSQRSPVDTQYF
TGTGCCAGCAGTCAAAGATCTCCAGTAGATACGCAGTATTTT
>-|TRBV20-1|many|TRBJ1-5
CSAKRGGRNQPQHF
TGCAGTGCTAAGCGGGGAGGTCGCAATCAGCCCCAGCATTTT
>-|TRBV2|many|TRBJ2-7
CASTSLRADEYEQYF
TGTGCCAGCACCTCGTTGCGGGCGGACGAGTACGAGCAGTACTTC
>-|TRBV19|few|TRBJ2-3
CASSMAGSTDTQYF
TGTGCCAGTAGTATGGCAGGGAGCACAGATACGCAGTATTTT
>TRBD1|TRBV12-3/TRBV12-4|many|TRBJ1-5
CASTRSQGDQPQHF
TGTGCCAGCACTAGATCACAGGGGGATCAGCCCCAGCATTTT
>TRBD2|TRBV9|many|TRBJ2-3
CASSVATRGGHNTQYF
TGTGCCAGCAGCGTAGCTACGCGGGGGGGCCACAATACGCAGTATTTT
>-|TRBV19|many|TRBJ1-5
CASSIRQNSNQPQHF
TGTGCCAGTAGTATCCGACAGAATAGCAATCAGCCCCAGCATTTT
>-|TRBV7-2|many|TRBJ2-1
CASSLDVPHQFF
TGTGCCAGCAGCTTAGATGTGCCGCATCAGTTCTTC
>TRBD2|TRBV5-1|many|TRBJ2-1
CASSLLGGYRNEQFF
TGCGCCAGCAGCTTGTTGGGGGGGTACCGCAATGAGCAGTTCTTC
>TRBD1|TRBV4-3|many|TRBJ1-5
CAREPETGGGQPQHF
TGCGCCAGAGAGCCCGAGACAGGGGGCGGGCAGCCCCAGCATTTT
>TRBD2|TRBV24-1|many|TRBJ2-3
CATSRVAGLTDTQYF
TGTGCCACCAGCAGAGTAGCGGGATTGACAGATACGCAGTATTTT
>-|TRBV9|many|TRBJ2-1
CASSVGPERFYNEQFF
TGTGCCAGCAGCGTAGGGCCAGAAAGATTCTACAATGAGCAGTTCTTC
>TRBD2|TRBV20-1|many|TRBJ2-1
CSAGGGTTENEQFF
TGCAGTGCTGGCGGGGGGACTACCGAAAATGAGCAGTTCTTC
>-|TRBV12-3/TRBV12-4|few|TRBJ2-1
CASSRPGYEQFF
TGTGCCAGCAGTCGACCAGGGTATGAGCAGTTCTTC
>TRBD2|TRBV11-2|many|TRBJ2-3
CASSESGGAVTDTQYF
TGTGCCAGCAGCGAGAGCGGGGGGGCCGTCACAGATACGCAGTATTTT
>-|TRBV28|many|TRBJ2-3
CASSTGTDTQYF
TGTGCCAGCAGTACGGGCACAGATACGCAGTATTTT
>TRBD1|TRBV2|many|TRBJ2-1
CASSEVRQGRNEQFF
TGTGCCAGCAGTGAAGTTAGACAGGGGAGGAATGAGCAGTTCTTC
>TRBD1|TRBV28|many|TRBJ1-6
CASSPPTGDYSPLHF
TGTGCCAGCAGTCCCCCGACAGGGGACTATTCACCCCTCCACTTT
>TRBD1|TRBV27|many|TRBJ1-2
CASGPLGMGTGAYGYTF
TGTGCCAGCGGCCCACTGGGAATGGGGACAGGGGCCTATGGCTACACCTTC
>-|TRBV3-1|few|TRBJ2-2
CASSQEGWANTGELFF
TGTGCCAGCAGCCAAGAGGGATGGGCGAACACCGGGGAGCTGTTTTTT
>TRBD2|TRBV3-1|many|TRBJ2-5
CASSQVGSGEETQYF
TGTGCCAGCAGCCAAGTTGGCAGCGGGGAAGAGACCCAGTACTTC
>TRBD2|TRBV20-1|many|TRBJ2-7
CSANPSGGVYEQYF
TGCAGTGCAAACCCTAGCGGGGGGGTGTACGAGCAGTACTTC
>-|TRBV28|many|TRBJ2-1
CASTGGLDNEQFF
TGTGCCAGCACTGGGGGGCTAGACAATGAGCAGTTCTTC
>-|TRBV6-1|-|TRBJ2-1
CASSEGSEQFF
TGTGCCAGCAGTGAAGGTTCTGAGCAGTTCTTC
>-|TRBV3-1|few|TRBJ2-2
CASSQGGSNGELFF
TGTGCCAGCAGCCAAGGGGGCTCTAACGGGGAGCTGTTTTTT
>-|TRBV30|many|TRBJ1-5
CAWKIASGPTAPPLHSNQPQHF
TGTGCCTGGAAAATCGCGTCGGGTCCCACCGCACCGCCCTTACATAGCAATCAGCCCCAGCATTTT
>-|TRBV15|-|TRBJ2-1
CATSRGGFPSNEQFF
TGTGCCACCAGCAGAGGGGGGTTCCCGAGCAATGAGCAGTTCTTC
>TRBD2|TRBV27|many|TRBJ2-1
CASSAGGPGDEQFF
TGTGCCAGCAGTGCGGGGGGGCCGGGCGATGAGCAGTTCTTC
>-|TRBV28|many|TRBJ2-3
CASSLDSTDTQYF
TGTGCCAGCAGTCTGGACAGCACAGATACGCAGTATTTT
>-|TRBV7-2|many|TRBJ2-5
CASSLGREIQYF
TGTGCCAGCAGCTTGGGTAGGGAGATACAGTACTTC
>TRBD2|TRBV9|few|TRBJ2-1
CASSVPAGEGYNEQFF
TGTGCCAGCAGCGTCCCCGCGGGGGAGGGTTACAATGAGCAGTTCTTC
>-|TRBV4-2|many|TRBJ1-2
CASSQGFGMEGYGYTF
TGTGCCAGCAGCCAAGGTTTTGGCATGGAAGGATATGGCTACACCTTC
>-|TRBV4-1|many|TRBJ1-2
CASSQDWVAYGYTF
TGCGCCAGCAGCCAAGACTGGGTTGCCTATGGCTACACCTTC
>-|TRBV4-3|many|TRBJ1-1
CASSQEALNTEAFF
TGCGCCAGCAGCCAAGAGGCCTTGAACACTGAAGCTTTCTTT
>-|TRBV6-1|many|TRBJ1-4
CASSEGGRREKLFF
TGTGCCAGCAGTGAAGGGGGCAGAAGAGAAAAACTGTTTTTT
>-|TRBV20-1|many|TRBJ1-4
CSARGGPLNEKLFF
TGCAGTGCTAGAGGGGGGCCTCTCAATGAAAAACTGTTTTTT
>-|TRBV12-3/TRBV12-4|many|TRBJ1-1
CASSSPQGWATEAFF
TGTGCCAGCAGTTCCCCCCAGGGGTGGGCCACTGAAGCTTTCTTT
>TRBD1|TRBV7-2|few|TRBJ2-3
CASSFRTGSTDTQYF
TGTGCCAGCAGCTTTCGGACAGGTAGCACAGATACGCAGTATTTT
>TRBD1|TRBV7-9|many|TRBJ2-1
CASSQATGASYNEQFF
TGTGCCAGCAGCCAGGCTACAGGGGCCTCCTACAATGAGCAGTTCTTC
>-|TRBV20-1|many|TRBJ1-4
CSAERRGVEKLFF
TGCAGTGCTGAGAGAAGGGGTGTCGAAAAACTGTTTTTT
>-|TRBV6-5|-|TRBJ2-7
CASSYSGGASYEQYF
TGTGCCAGCAGTTACTCAGGCGGTGCCTCCTACGAGCAGTACTTC